This TCR beta chain was documented in a study of T cells in Graves' hyperthyroidism and ophthalmopathy. The wider study: Peripheral blood collection took place at initial diagnosis, before any treatment. Study-wide points: Among thyroid clonotypes expanded above 0.001, most also appeared in blood. By a 13 V-J model, ophthalmopathy was set apart from stable hyperthyroidism. Ophthalmopathy, as predicted by the model, came a median about seven months after the prediction.

There are a few counts of this clonotype. No antigen is known for it. RNA transcripts gave rise to amplified TCR beta CDR3 regions. The TCR CDR3 first-round RT-PCR relied on the HTBI primer set. One entry per CDR3 protein, called by TCRdb with MiXCR from the multiplex PCR reads. The table has about 350,000 distinct CDR3 sequences, 15% to 20% seen once. The germline V gene has CDR1 SGHAT and CDR2 FQNNGV. The CDR3 loop spans 15 amino acids. The V and J ends lost 5 bases and 8 bases, in that order; junction bases with no gene match: 9. The V and J genes are TRBV11-2 and TRBJ1-6, with 7 positions matching TRBD1. What was sequenced was blood. The source of this sequence is a woman between 40 and 50 years old with Graves' ophthalmopathy. In DNA form, the CDR3 reads TGTGCCAGCAGCCGGCGACAGGGCCTGGATTCACCCCTCCACTTT. It yields the protein CASSRRQGLDSPLHF.